Presented here are 21 T cell receptor beta chains from one specimen sequenced in a study of T cell repertoires in cytomegalovirus infection. For these TCRs, the target antigens are not known. TCRdb used MiXCR to reprocess the reads, holding one entry per CDR3 protein. The profile shows roughly 990,000 distinct CDR3 sequences, less than 40% of them singletons. The specimen comprised cultured CD8+ T cells from PBMCs, sampled from culture after CMV antigen stimulation. The receptors shown here come from a human donor in good health (CMV status not recorded). Some clones in this sample may be carry-over from other donors' samples.

V gene TRBV20-1 combines with J gene TRBJ1-5; D uncertain. Trimming removed 0 bases from V and 7 bases from J, with 13 bases in between. CDR1 is DFQATT, CDR2 SNEGSKA, per germline (reference sequence). The length of the CDR3 is 14 residues. The CDR3 sequence is CSARDFLGGQPQHF. In nucleotides, the CDR3 is TGCAGTGCTAGAGATTTCTTAGGAGGCCAGCCCCAGCATTTT.

J is TRBJ2-7 and V is TRBV20-1; unclear D gene. The CDR3 sequence is 13 residues long. Germline V lookup: CDR1 DFQATT, CDR2 SNEGSKA (reference sequence). The V gene lost 0 bases and the J gene lost 1 base, with 7 bases spanning the gap. Here the CDR3 reads CSARDPGSYEQYV. Written as DNA, the CDR3 is TGCAGTGCTAGAGATCCAGGATCCTACGAGCAGTACGTC.

V is TRBV7-9 and J is TRBJ1-1; D uncertain. In germline, CDR1 is SEHNR, CDR2 FQNEAQ (reference sequence). V shed 2 bases and J shed 8 bases, with 18 bases lying between them. The CDR3 is made up of 15 amino acids. The CDR3 spells CASSLQQLGRPEAFF. The DNA for the CDR3 is TGTGCCAGCAGCTTACAACAGTTAGGACGGCCGGAAGCTTTCTTT.

The V gene is TRBV12-3 or TRBV12-4, the J gene TRBJ1-2; 10 bases align to TRBD1. The CDR3 extends over 13 amino acids. Trimming cost V 6 bases and J 7 bases; bases outside gene matches: 5. The CDR3 sequence is CASRPGTGVGYTF. The CDR3 DNA reads TGTGCCAGCAGGCCCGGGACAGGGGTTGGCTACACCTTC.

This clonotype has at least ten counts. The chain links TRBV5-4 to TRBJ2-3, with D perhaps TRBD2 (7 bases). The CDR3 consists of 20 residues. Germline CDR1 is SGHNT and CDR2 is YYREEE (reference sequence). V was trimmed by 0 bases and J by 0 bases, leaving 23 bases between them. The CDR3 region has the DNA TGTGCCAGCAGCTTGGCTTCTCTAGGGGGGGGTCCCTATAGCACAGATACGCAGTATTTT. It specifies CASSLASLGGGPYSTDTQYF.

Many counts were recorded for this clonotype. As DNA, the CDR3 is TGTGCCAGCAGTTACCGGGACTCTCTACCAGATACGCAGTATTTT. It translates to CASSYRDSLPDTQYF. The V and J genes are TRBV7-9 and TRBJ2-3, with D maybe TRBD2 (6 bases). This CDR3 is 15 amino acids long. Germline V CDR1 and CDR2: SEHNR, FQNEAQ (reference sequence). The V end lost 6 bases, the J end lost 4 bases, and 17 bases lay between the germline ends.

The CDR3 spells CASSWGGGGGGNQPQHF. DNA of the CDR3: TGTGCCAGCAGTTGGGGAGGAGGGGGCGGAGGCAATCAGCCCCAGCATTTT. The rearrangement uses TRBV5-6 and TRBJ1-5; 7 nucleotides match TRBD1. J gave up 2 bases and V 5 bases, and 13 bases lay outside the gene matches. This CDR3 is 17 amino acids long. Germline values: CDR1 SGHDT, CDR2 YYEEEE.

The chain uses TRBV2 and TRBJ2-1, with a tentative D call TRBD1 (6 bases). The germline V gene encodes CDR1 SNHLY and CDR2 FYNNEI. The CDR3 has 15 residues. The V gene lost 3 bases and the J gene lost 6 bases, with 15 bases spanning the gap. CDR3 loop: CASSESRGLINEQFF. CDR3 sequence (DNA): TGTGCCAGCAGTGAGAGCAGGGGCCTGATCAATGAGCAGTTCTTC.

V and J are TRBV12-3 or TRBV12-4 and TRBJ2-1; D remains unclear. The CDR3 is 13 amino acids. V was trimmed by 3 bases and J by 5 bases, leaving 8 bases between them. The CDR3 region is CASSLASNNEQFF. The DNA for the CDR3 is TGTGCCAGCAGTTTGGCTAGTAACAATGAGCAGTTCTTC.

The rearrangement joins TRBV6-1 to TRBJ2-4; D possibly corresponds to TRBD1 (6 bases). This CDR3 contains 15 residues. V lost 8 bases to trimming and J lost 5 bases, with 19 bases between them. Germline values: CDR1 MNHNS, CDR2 SASEGT. CDR3 in DNA: TGTGCCAGCGGGGGCAGGGGATCTTCGGAAAACATTCAGTACTTC. Translating gives CASGGRGSSENIQYF.

This chain connects TRBV2 to TRBJ1-2; 7 bases line up with TRBD1. Germline loops: CDR1 SNHLY, CDR2 FYNNEI. The CDR3 has 12 residues. The ends lost 9 bases at V and 4 bases at J; junction bases unmatched: 5. CDR3 coding DNA: TGTGCCAGTGAGGACAGGAGCTATGGCTACACCTTC. Its translation: CASEDRSYGYTF.

The chain couples TRBV4-3 to TRBJ1-3; weak D call: TRBD1 (6 bases). Germline assignment: CDR1 LGHNA and CDR2 YSLEER. The V end lost 0 bases, the J end lost 2 bases, and 11 bases lay between the germline ends. The CDR3 covers 16 residues. In DNA, the CDR3 is TGCGCCAGCAGCCAAGATGAGGGGGGGACTGGAAACACCATATATTTT. It is translated as CASSQDEGGTGNTIYF.

This chain joins TRBV7-1 and TRBJ2-2; possible D gene TRBD1, 6 bases. TRBV7-1 is noted as an ORF with a role that remains uncertain. The CDR3 has 13 residues. The V end was cut by 6 bases, the J end by 6 bases, with 11 bases between. CDR3 sequence: CASRIGGAGELFF. CDR3 nucleotides: TGTGCCAGCAGGATAGGGGGAGCCGGGGAGCTGTTTTTT.

The genes are TRBV7-9 and TRBJ1-2, with 8 bases that match TRBD1. This CDR3 is 14 amino acids long. The germline CDR1 and CDR2 sequences are SEHNR and FQNEAQ (reference sequence). V lost 2 bases and J lost 6; bases outside the gene matches: 5. The CDR3 bases are TGTGCCAGCAGCTTACAGGGGGCGCTTCATGGCTACACCTTC. Its translation: CASSLQGALHGYTF.

The sample holds a few counts of this clonotype. DNA for the CDR3: TGTGCCACCAGCGACAGGGAGGGTACATTTAATTCACCCCTCCACTTT. Its protein is CATSDREGTFNSPLHF. The chain is built from TRBV15 and TRBJ1-6; 7 nucleotides match TRBD1. The CDR3 is made up of 16 amino acids. V lost 5 bases and J lost 6; bases outside the gene matches: 10. CDR1 is LNHNV, CDR2 YYDKDF, per germline (reference sequence).

This chain connects TRBV5-1 to TRBJ2-1; the D gene is possibly TRBD1 (5 bases). The CDR3 totals 18 residues. With 4 bases removed from V and 3 bases from J, the gap between germline ends came to 23 bases. The germline CDR1 and CDR2 sequences are SGHRS and YFSETQ. As DNA, the CDR3 is TGCGCCAGCAGCACACGCCCTTTTACAGGCCCCTTCTACAATGAGCAGTTCTTC. As protein: CASSTRPFTGPFYNEQFF.

This clonotype was counted a few times. In nucleotides, the CDR3 is TGTGCCAGCACCACAGGGAGGGATACGCAGTATTTT. Amino acids: CASTTGRDTQYF. The V call is TRBV7-9, the J call TRBJ2-3; D could derive from TRBD1 or TRBD2 (6 bases each). This CDR3 region has 12 residues. Germline values: CDR1 SEHNR, CDR2 FQNEAQ (reference sequence). V lost 7 bases and J lost 6, with 11 bases in between.

This clonotype was recorded a few times. The chain carries TRBV19 and TRBJ2-1, with TRBD2 matching over 7 bases. This CDR3 is built from 17 residues. Unmatched junction bases numbered 12, after V lost 6 bases and J lost 1 base. Germline loops: CDR1 LNHDA, CDR2 SQIVND (reference sequence). The CDR3 sequence is CASSNEGAGESYNEQFF. CDR3 DNA sequence: TGTGCCAGTAGCAACGAAGGGGCGGGGGAGTCCTACAATGAGCAGTTCTTC.

This rearrangement joins TRBV5-6 to TRBJ1-4; unclear D gene. The CDR3 is 17 residues long. CDR1 and CDR2 (germline): SGHDT, YYEEEE. V dropped 0 bases and J dropped 8 bases, with 20 bases sitting between them. CDR3 protein: CASSLVRFGWTREKLFF. The CDR3 DNA is TGTGCCAGCAGCTTGGTGAGGTTTGGTTGGACGAGGGAAAAACTGTTTTTT.

This chain joins TRBV7-9 and TRBJ1-6; 7 positions agree with TRBD1. The CDR3 runs to 16 residues. V was clipped by 4 bases and J by 7 bases; unmatched bases: 10. Germline CDR1 is SEHNR and CDR2 is FQNEAQ (reference sequence). In DNA, the CDR3 is TGTGCCAGCAGCTCGACAGGGACGGGGGAAAATTCACCCCTCCACTTT. This codes for CASSSTGTGENSPLHF.

A note on this clonotype: A much larger clone differs from this one at a single base, so this may be a read error. V gene TRBV7-8 combines with J gene TRBJ2-3; tentatively, D is TRBD2 (6 bases). The CDR3 runs to 16 residues. The germline CDR1 and CDR2 sequences are SGHVS and FQNEAQ. The CDR3 nucleotides read TGTGCCAACAGCTCGCTGGGACTTACTAGCACAGATACGCAGTATTTT. Translation gives CANSSLGLTSTDTQYF.